The present entry profiles one TCR beta chain with its context. Its binding antigen is unknown. Per-base qualities were not stored, and no clone one base away is much larger. The germline V gene (reference sequence) specifies LNHDA as CDR1 and SQIVND as CDR2. Inclusive of the bounding cysteine and phenylalanine, the CDR3 is 14 residues long. Only the CDR3 portion is preserved as DNA: 42 bases, with reading frame beginning at the first base. After removal of 6 bases from V and 5 bases from J, the junction retains 7 bases not matched to a gene. The time point label for this specimen denotes: about 28 days (+/-7) after the second vaccine dose. AZD1222 recipients given second doses at about 4 weeks or at about 12 weeks were pooled, since spike-specific TCR depth and breadth were not found to differ between the two schedules. Vaccinee samples came from UK trials COV001 and COV002, including a single-blind randomized controlled phase 2/3 trial of AZD1222 (ChAdOx1 nCoV-19) in healthy adults. For TCRbeta chain sequencing, PBMC samples were collected from trial participants at day 0 and at day 28 after the second dose.

The CDR3 regions of human TCRbeta chains were subjected to immunosequencing. The paper's processing steps were these. TCRs in the repertoires were matched against a reference library of SARS-CoV-2-specific TCRs that had been generated with the MIRA antigen-specificity platform. Breadth was defined as the fraction of unique TCRs that were SARS-CoV-2-associated. Depth was defined as the fraction of total T cells that were SARS-CoV-2-associated. Using the MIRA data, every spike-specific TCR was mapped to the spike region that the TCR reacted to and assigned to either a CD4 or a CD8 class. Log10-transformed breadth and depth values were compared by one-way ANOVA with Sidak's multiple comparisons tests. TCRdb stores this immuneACCESS table with in-frame sequences only. Part of the clones is absent; in the studies checked, under half of the shortfall reflects unresolved V genes, and no reason is known for the rest. The DNA was the basis for D and trimming; V, J and clone size are from that table. This sample comprises approximately 170,000 clones, 85% to 90% of them detected only once. The ten largest make up more than 9% of the sample.

The record originates from a study of T cell responses to AZD1222 COVID-19 vaccine (dated by TCRdb to 2020 to 2023). In terms of the full investigation: TCR sequencing covered fewer than 250 trial participants: some 210 given two doses of AZD1222 and around 26 given two doses of MenACWY control vaccine. Trial participants were enrolled by age into subgroups of 18-55, 56-69 and 70-plus years, and roughly 160, 29 and 62 TCR-sequenced participants, respectively, were included in these subgroups. Overall results and qualifications from the work: Participants were mostly white British, with more females than males. The authors suggested clonal diversity may have been underestimated. Reportedly, almost half of the unique spike-specific TCRs recognized epitopes lying outside the regions that are mutated in the B.1.351 and B.1.1.7 variants. No day 14 peak-response samples were available, so repertoires were characterized only after the peak T cell response. Only five or six AZD1222 recipients were SARS-CoV-2 seropositive at baseline, limiting conclusions about previously exposed vaccinees. In the small 56-69-year group, the increase in depth fell short of significance, most likely because of low power. Vaccine-associated CD4 TCRs spanned the whole spike protein, with dominant responses in regions 160-218 and 743-854. After two AZD1222 doses, both the breadth and the depth of spike-specific TCRs were significantly higher than at day 0 and than in MenACWY recipients.

Sequenced material: peripheral blood, taken 28 days after the second AZD1222 dose. This clonotype originated in an adult who received the AZD1222 COVID-19 vaccine. This chain is built from TRBV19 and TRBJ2-1; 7 bases in between match TRBD1. The nucleotides are TGTGCCAGTAGCTTACAGGGGTTGAACAATGAGCAGTTCTTC. Translation gives CASSLQGLNNEQFF.